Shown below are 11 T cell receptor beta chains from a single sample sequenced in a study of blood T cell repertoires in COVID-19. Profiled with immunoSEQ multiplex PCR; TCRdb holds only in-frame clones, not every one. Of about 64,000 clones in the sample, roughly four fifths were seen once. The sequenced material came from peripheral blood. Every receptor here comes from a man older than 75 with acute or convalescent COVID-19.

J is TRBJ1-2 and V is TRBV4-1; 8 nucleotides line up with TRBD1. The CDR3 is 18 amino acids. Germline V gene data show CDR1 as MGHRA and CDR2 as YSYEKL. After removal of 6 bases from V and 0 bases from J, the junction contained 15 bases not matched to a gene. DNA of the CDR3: TGCGCCAGCAGTCCTTTCGGACAGGGCGGGGGGGCTAACTATGGCTACACCTTC. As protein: CASSPFGQGGGANYGYTF.

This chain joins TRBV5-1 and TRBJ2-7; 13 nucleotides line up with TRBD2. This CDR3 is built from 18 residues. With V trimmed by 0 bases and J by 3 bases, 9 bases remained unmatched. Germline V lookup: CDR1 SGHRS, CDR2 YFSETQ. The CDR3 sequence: CASSLDPGLAGESYEQYF. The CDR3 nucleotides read TGCGCCAGCAGCTTGGACCCCGGACTAGCGGGGGAGAGCTACGAGCAGTACTTC. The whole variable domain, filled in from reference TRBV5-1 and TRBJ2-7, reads KAGVTQTPRYLIKTRGQQVTLSCSPISGHRSVSWYQQTPGQGLQFLFEYFSETQRNKGNFPGRFSGRQFSNSRSEMNVSTLELGDSALYLCASSLDPGLAGESYEQYFGPGTRLTVT.

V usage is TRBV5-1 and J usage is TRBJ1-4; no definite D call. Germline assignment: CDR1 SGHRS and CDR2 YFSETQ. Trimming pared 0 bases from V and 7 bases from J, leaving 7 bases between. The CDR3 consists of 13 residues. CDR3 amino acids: CASSLATGEKLFF. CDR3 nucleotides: TGCGCCAGCAGCTTGGCGACGGGTGAAAAACTGTTTTTT.

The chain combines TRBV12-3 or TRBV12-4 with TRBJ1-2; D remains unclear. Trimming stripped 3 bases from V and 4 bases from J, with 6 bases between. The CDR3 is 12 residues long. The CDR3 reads CASSLSLYGYTF. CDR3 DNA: TGTGCCAGCAGTTTGAGTCTCTATGGCTACACCTTC.

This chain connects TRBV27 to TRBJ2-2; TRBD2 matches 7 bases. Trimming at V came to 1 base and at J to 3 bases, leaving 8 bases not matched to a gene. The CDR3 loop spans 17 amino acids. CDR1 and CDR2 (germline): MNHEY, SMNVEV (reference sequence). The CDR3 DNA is TGTGCCAGCAGTTTATTTCACAGCGGGGAATACACCGGGGAGCTGTTTTTT. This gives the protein CASSLFHSGEYTGELFF.

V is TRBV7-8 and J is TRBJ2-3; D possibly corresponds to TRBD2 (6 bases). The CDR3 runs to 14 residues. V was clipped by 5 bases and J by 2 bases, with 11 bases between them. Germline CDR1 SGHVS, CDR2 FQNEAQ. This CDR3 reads CASSLRLVTDTQYF. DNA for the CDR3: TGTGCCAGCAGCCTAAGACTAGTCACAGATACGCAGTATTTT.

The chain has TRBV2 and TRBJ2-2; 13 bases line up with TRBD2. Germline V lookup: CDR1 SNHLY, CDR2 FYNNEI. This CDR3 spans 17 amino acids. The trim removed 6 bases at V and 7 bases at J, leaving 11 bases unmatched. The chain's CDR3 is CASRELAGGLLGGELFF. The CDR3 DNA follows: TGTGCCAGCAGGGAACTAGCGGGGGGGCTTTTAGGCGGGGAGCTGTTTTTT. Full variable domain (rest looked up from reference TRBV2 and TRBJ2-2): EPEVTQTPSHQVTQMGQEVILRCVPISNHLYFYWYRQILGQKVEFLVSFYNNEISEKSEIFDDQFSVERPDGSNFTLKIRSTKLEDSAMYFCASRELAGGLLGGELFFGEGSRLTVL.

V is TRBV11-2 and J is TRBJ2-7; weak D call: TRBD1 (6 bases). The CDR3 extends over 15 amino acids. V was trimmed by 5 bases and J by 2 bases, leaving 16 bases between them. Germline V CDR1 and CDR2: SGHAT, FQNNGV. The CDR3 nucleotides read TGTGCCAGCAGCGGGGGCACGCACGGAGCCTACGAGCAGTACTTC. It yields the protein CASSGGTHGAYEQYF. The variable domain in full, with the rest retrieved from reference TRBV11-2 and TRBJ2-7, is EAGVAQSPRYKIIEKRQSVAFWCNPISGHATLYWYQQILGQGPKLLIQFQNNGVVDDSQLPKDRFSAERLKGVDSTLKIQPAKLEDSAVYLCASSGGTHGAYEQYFGPGTRLTVT.

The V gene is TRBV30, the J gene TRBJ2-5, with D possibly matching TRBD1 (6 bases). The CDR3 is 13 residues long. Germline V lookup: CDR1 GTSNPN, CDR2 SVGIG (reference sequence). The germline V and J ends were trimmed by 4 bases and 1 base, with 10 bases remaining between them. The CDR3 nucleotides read TGTGCCTGGATGCAGGGGCCCCAAGAGACCCAGTACTTC. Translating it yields CAWMQGPQETQYF. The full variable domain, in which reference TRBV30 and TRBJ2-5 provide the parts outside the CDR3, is SQTIHQWPATLVQPVGSPLSLECTVEGTSNPNLYWYRQAAGRGLQLLFYSVGIGQISSEVPQNLSASRPQDRQFILSSKKLLLSDSGFYLCAWMQGPQETQYFGPGTRLLVL.

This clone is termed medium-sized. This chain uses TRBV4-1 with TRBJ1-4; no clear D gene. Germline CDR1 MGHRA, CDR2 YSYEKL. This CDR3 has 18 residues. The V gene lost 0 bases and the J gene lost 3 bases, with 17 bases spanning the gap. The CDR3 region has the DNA TGCGCCAGCAGCCAAGAGCCGCGACTGCCGCCATCTAATGAAAAACTGTTTTTT. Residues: CASSQEPRLPPSNEKLFF.

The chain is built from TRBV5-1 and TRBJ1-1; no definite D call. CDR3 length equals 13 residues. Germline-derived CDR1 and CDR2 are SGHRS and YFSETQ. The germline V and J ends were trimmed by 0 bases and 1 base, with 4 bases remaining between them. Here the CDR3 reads CASSLEQNTEAFF. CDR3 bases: TGCGCCAGCAGCTTGGAGCAGAACACTGAAGCTTTCTTT.